Sequencing of this T cell receptor beta chain was carried out in a study of blood T cell repertoires in COVID-19. Study-level information: The cDNA or gDNA used as material had been derived from T cells, B-cell-depleted T cells, or PBMCs.

The authors' processing: Cell counts per sample came from amplifying reference gene primers. Assay: immunoSEQ multiplex PCR; the TCRdb copy retains only in-frame clones and omits some. V and J calls plus clone size are reproduced from that table; the DNA served to infer D and trimming. The sample has hundreds of thousands of clones, 88% seen once; the top ten hold about 0.99%. Germline lookup yields CDR1 GTSNPN and CDR2 SVGIG (reference sequence). There are 12 residues in the CDR3. Trimming shortened V by 5 bases and J by 8 bases, and 15 bases separated the two germline ends. The rearrangement links TRBV30 to TRBJ1-1, with a possible D match to TRBD1 (6 bases). The sequence derives from a woman in her 40s who had recovered from COVID-19. Sequenced material: peripheral blood. This CDR3 reads CAWGNREFEAFF. DNA for the CDR3: TGTGCCTGGGGGAACAGGGAATTCGAAGCTTTCTTT.